Described below is a single T cell receptor beta chain sequence and its context. The specificity of this receptor is unknown. The sample holds no much larger clone one base away, and base qualities are not on file. Collaborating institutions collected whole blood in K2EDTA tubes following their own protocols. Collaborator samples were shipped for TCRbeta analysis as frozen whole blood, isolated PBMCs, or DNA extracted from either sample type. CDR3 length: 16 amino acids, cysteine to phenylalanine. The retained sequence is limited to the CDR3, 48 bases, with the frame set at the first base. For this chain, trimming is 5 bases at the V end and 0 bases at the J end, and the number of junction bases without a gene match is 8. CDR1 SGHRS and CDR2 YFSETQ were looked up in the germline V gene. The immunoSEQ Assay, a bias-controlled multiplex PCR, was used to amplify TCRbeta CDR3 regions from genomic DNA. The paper's data handling went like this. Nucleated cell counts per sample were estimated from amplification of reference gene primers within the assay. To quantify the absolute abundance of each unique TCRbeta CDR3 rearrangement, sequence reads were collapsed and filtered. Productive Simpson clonality was computed per sample as the square root of Simpson's diversity index over productive rearrangements. Not all clones reach the TCRdb copy of this immuneACCESS table, which keeps in-frame sequences only. Checked studies attribute under half of the gap to unresolved V genes and leave the rest unexplained. V and J calls and clone size are as listed in that table; D and trimming were resolved from the DNA. The sample records tens of thousands of clones, 91% of which are singletons. The ten largest account for less than 7% of the sample.

The data stem from a study of blood T cell repertoires in COVID-19 (dated by TCRdb to about 2020). A note on the overall study: Samples covering the acute and convalescent phases of COVID-19 were provided by collaborators in the United States, Italy and Spain. The material from the prospective study consisted of cDNA or gDNA derived from T cells, B-cell-depleted T cells, or PBMCs. The dataset comprised deeply sampled blood TCRbeta repertoires from subjects exposed to, actively infected with, or recovered from COVID-19. The repertoires were released in a freely available public database intended as a resource for research on the immune response to SARS-CoV-2. Samples came from the ongoing ImmuneRACE study (first 160 participants) plus 1,254 subjects from 6 global collaborators. Nearly every sample came with metadata listing a de-identified subject ID, COVID-19 status, age in years and sex. Where HLA class I and class II types were available, the types were taken from metadata supplied by the sample provider, not from assay-based typing.

What the authors observed across the whole study: The quantity of clinical and demographic metadata differed by source and by participant and was supplied without curation.

The sample comprised peripheral blood. The source is an elderly woman with acute or convalescent COVID-19. Recombination linked TRBV5-1 to TRBJ1-2; TRBD1 lines up with 9 middle nucleotides. The CDR3 has the sequence CASSIGGTGPNYGYTF. Read as DNA, the sequence is TGCGCCAGCAGTATTGGGGGGACAGGGCCTAACTATGGCTACACCTTC.